The source of this T cell receptor (beta chain) is a study of relationships among human T cell subsets. This CDR3 spans 14 amino acids. With 10 bases removed from V and 4 bases from J, the gap between germline ends came to 20 bases. Germline V gene sequence: CDR1 WSHSY, CDR2 SAAADI. Semiquantitative ARM-PCR amplified T cell receptor alpha and beta CDR3 regions from mRNA. Exponential amplification used communal superprimers after tagged nested gene-specific primers in ARM-PCR. TCRdb itself ran the multiplex PCR reads through MiXCR, one entry per CDR3 protein. The data show some 13,000 distinct CDR3 sequences, with about 55% seen just once and 2.1% held by the top ten. Anti-CD25 beads selected CD4+CD25+ regulatory T cells from positively selected CD4+ cells. Magnetic beads coated with subset-specific antibodies isolated the T cell subsets. This clonotype appeared a few times.

Sequenced: Tregs sorted from blood. This clonotype originated in a man aged 35-49 years in good health. The chain couples TRBV10-2 to TRBJ2-7, with unresolved D. The CDR3 is CATRSGFGLYEQYF. The CDR3 DNA is TGCGCCACCCGCTCTGGGTTCGGCCTGTACGAGCAGTACTTC.